A single sample is the source of the 28 T cell receptor beta chains below, sequenced in a study of T cell responses to AZD1222 COVID-19 vaccine. TCRdb's table, derived via immunoSEQ multiplex PCR, lists solely in-frame clones and lacks some. The sample has around 130,000 clones, about 94% seen once. The sequences come from peripheral blood, collected on day 0 of AZD1222 vaccination. Receptors were obtained from an adult in good health.

V and J are TRBV3-1 (or the pseudogene TRBV3-2) and TRBJ1-2; the D is unclear. Germline V CDR1 and CDR2: LGHDT, YNNKEL (reference sequence). V was shortened by 4 bases and J by 4 bases, with 13 bases between the two germline ends. This CDR3 has 14 amino acids. CDR3 in amino acids: CASSLAERAYGYTF. CDR3 in DNA: TGTGCCAGCAGCCTTGCTGAGCGGGCCTATGGCTACACCTTC.

The chain couples TRBV12-3 or TRBV12-4 to TRBJ1-2; D gene ambiguous. The CDR3 loop spans 13 amino acids. The V gene lost 2 bases and the J gene lost 2 bases, with 6 bases spanning the gap. DNA for the CDR3: TGTGCCAGCAGTTTACCCAGGAACTATGGCTACACCTTC. It encodes CASSLPRNYGYTF.

The chain recombines TRBV4-1 with TRBJ1-2; D is uncertain. The V end lost 8 bases, the J end lost 5 bases, and 3 bases lay between the germline ends. The CDR3 is 9 residues long. CDR1 is MGHRA and CDR2 is YSYEKL in the germline V gene. CDR3 coding DNA: TGCGCCAGCCCTTATGGCTACACCTTC. Its translation: CASPYGYTF.

The CDR3 is CASSYSSYGYTF. In DNA form, the CDR3 reads TGTGCCAGCAGTTATAGCTCCTATGGCTACACCTTC. The chain couples TRBV12-3 or TRBV12-4 to TRBJ1-2, with no clear D. The V gene lost 4 bases and the J gene lost 4 bases, with 7 bases spanning the gap. The CDR3 is made up of 12 amino acids.

V usage is TRBV9 and J usage is TRBJ2-7; 8 positions agree with TRBD1. There are 13 residues in the CDR3. Trimming took 4 bases from V and 6 from J; bases not matched to a gene: 6. Germline V gives CDR1 SGDLS, CDR2 YYNGEE. The CDR3 region has the DNA TGTGCCAGCAGCCAAACACAGGGGGGCGAGCAGTACTTC. Protein: CASSQTQGGEQYF.

J is TRBJ2-1 and V is TRBV19; D not certain. There are 13 residues in the CDR3. The germline V and J ends were trimmed by 8 bases and 5 bases, with 13 bases remaining between them. CDR1 is LNHDA and CDR2 is SQIVND in the germline V gene (reference sequence). For the CDR3, the DNA is TGTGCCAGTTCATTAAACCCACACAATGAGCAGTTCTTC. Translation gives CASSLNPHNEQFF.

As regards this clone: Germline is not matched at one junction end, which may reflect a read error. V and J are TRBV29-1 and TRBJ2-2; 7 bases fit TRBD1. The germline V gene has CDR1 SQVTM and CDR2 ANQGSEA. The CDR3 covers 14 residues. CDR3 in amino acids: CSVQDRVGTGELFF. CDR3 sequence (DNA): TGCAGCGTTCAAGACAGGGTCGGCACCGGGGAGCTGTTTTTT.

The sample holds one count of this clone. This chain joins TRBV13 and TRBJ1-1; D is perhaps TRBD1 (6 bases). The germline V gene has CDR1 PRHDT and CDR2 FYEKMQ (reference sequence). The CDR3 runs to 16 residues. V dropped 5 bases and J dropped 0 bases, with 16 bases sitting between them. CDR3 residues: CASSKGDRTVNTEAFF. The CDR3, as DNA: TGTGCCAGCAGCAAGGGCGACAGGACAGTGAACACTGAAGCTTTCTTT. Full variable domain (rest looked up from reference TRBV13 and TRBJ1-1): AAGVIQSPRHLIKEKRETATLKCYPIPRHDTVYWYQQGPGQDPQFLISFYEKMQSDKGSIPDRFSAQQFSDYHSELNMSSLELGDSALYFCASSKGDRTVNTEAFFGQGTRLTVV.

This clone was seen once. The chain links TRBV12-3 or TRBV12-4 to TRBJ2-7; 10 nucleotides align to TRBD1. This CDR3 contains 13 residues. Losses at the gene ends were 5 bases for V and 6 bases for J; bases not matched to a gene: 4. The DNA for the CDR3 is TGTGCCAGCAGTCCGGGACAGGGGCGCGAGCAGTACTTC. Translation: CASSPGQGREQYF.

The chain recombines TRBV5-1 with TRBJ1-2; 7 positions agree with TRBD1. The ends lost 0 bases at V and 3 bases at J; junction bases unmatched: 5. The CDR3 is 15 amino acids. Germline CDR1 and CDR2: SGHRS and YFSETQ. The CDR3 reads CASSLADRDDYGYTF. In DNA form, the CDR3 reads TGCGCCAGCAGCTTGGCCGACAGGGATGACTATGGCTACACCTTC.

The rearrangement uses TRBV29-1 and TRBJ2-7; 8 bases fit TRBD2. The CDR3 is 14 residues long. CDR1 SQVTM and CDR2 ANQGSEA come from the germline V gene. Germline trimming cut 1 base from V and 4 bases from J; bases unmatched to any gene: 6. CDR3 nucleotide sequence: TGCAGCGTTGAAGCAGCGGGAGCTGGTTACGAGCAGTACTTC. Encoded protein: CSVEAAGAGYEQYF.

The genes are TRBV6-2 or TRBV6-3 and TRBJ1-4; D is unresolved. In germline, CDR1 is MNHEY, CDR2 SVGEGT. This CDR3 region has 15 residues. Deletions cut 6 bases from V and 8 bases from J, with 19 bases between. CDR3 protein: CASSQLTADFEKLFF. CDR3 sequence (DNA): TGTGCCAGCAGCCAACTGACGGCGGATTTCGAAAAACTGTTTTTT.

The chain joins TRBV18 to TRBJ2-1; 11 bases are shared with TRBD2. The CDR3 has 16 amino acids. Germline CDR1 KGHSH, CDR2 LQKENI. V was pared by 3 bases and J by 8 bases, with 9 bases of the junction left unmatched. CDR3 coding DNA: TGTGCCAGCTCACCCTTAGCGGGGGGGTCGATCGATGAGCAGTTCTTC. Its protein product is CASSPLAGGSIDEQFF.

This clone has just one count. V gene TRBV10-2 combines with J gene TRBJ1-5; 8 nucleotides match TRBD1. CDR1 WSHSY and CDR2 SAAADI come from the germline V gene. J was trimmed by 5 bases and V by 6 bases; bases with no gene match: 6. The length of the CDR3 is 14 residues. The CDR3: CASSYGQGDQPQHF. As DNA, the CDR3 is TGCGCCAGCAGCTACGGACAGGGCGATCAGCCCCAGCATTTT.

The count of this clone is one. This chain connects TRBV5-6 to TRBJ2-7; 7 positions match TRBD1. With 4 bases clipped from V and 2 bases from J, the junction kept 6 bases outside the gene matches. CDR3 length: 14 amino acids. Germline lookup yields CDR1 SGHDT and CDR2 YYEEEE. CDR3 amino acids: CASSHWDSTYEQYF. The CDR3 DNA follows: TGTGCCAGCAGCCATTGGGACAGCACCTACGAGCAGTACTTC.

This chain uses TRBV15 with TRBJ1-2; maybe TRBD1 (6 bases). This CDR3 is built from 15 residues. V was cut by 2 bases and J by 8 bases, with 18 bases left in between. Germline loops: CDR1 LNHNV, CDR2 YYDKDF (reference sequence). This CDR3 reads CATSRNNRGDSGYTF. The CDR3 coding sequence is TGTGCCACCAGCAGAAATAATAGGGGGGATAGCGGCTACACCTTC.

V gene TRBV5-1 combines with J gene TRBJ1-2, with 8 bases that match TRBD1. The germline CDR1 and CDR2 sequences are SGHRS and YFSETQ. The V gene end was trimmed by 5 bases and the J gene end by 6 bases; junction bases not matched to a gene: 6. The CDR3 totals 13 residues. CDR3 in DNA: TGCGCCAGCAGGACCTGGGACAGGCATGGCTACACCTTC. As protein: CASRTWDRHGYTF.

The chain carries TRBV28 and TRBJ2-1, with TRBD2 identical over 9 bases. The ends lost 8 bases at V and 7 bases at J; junction bases unmatched: 9. The CDR3 is made up of 14 amino acids. From germline, CDR1 is MDHEN and CDR2 SYDVKM. CDR3 residues: CASLGGSGSNEQFF. The CDR3 nucleotides are TGTGCCAGCCTGGGAGGTAGCGGGAGTAATGAGCAGTTCTTC.

This chain uses TRBV3-1 (or the pseudogene TRBV3-2) with TRBJ2-3; no definite D call. V dropped 1 base and J dropped 6 bases, with 11 bases sitting between them. The length of the CDR3 is 14 residues. The germline V gene encodes CDR1 LGHDT and CDR2 YNNKEL (reference sequence). The CDR3 spells CASSQVPGRDTQYF. Here the CDR3 DNA reads TGTGCCAGCAGCCAAGTGCCAGGACGGGATACGCAGTATTTT.

V gene TRBV29-1 combines with J gene TRBJ2-1; 8 nucleotides match TRBD1. This CDR3 is built from 13 residues. The ends lost 4 bases at V and 3 bases at J; junction bases unmatched: 2. Germline assignment: CDR1 SQVTM and CDR2 ANQGSEA. The DNA for the CDR3 is TGCAGCGTTGTGGACAGGGACTACAATGAGCAGTTCTTC. Its protein product is CSVVDRDYNEQFF.

The genes are TRBV27 and TRBJ2-7; 9 bases fit TRBD2. This CDR3 has 14 amino acids. CDR1 is MNHEY, CDR2 SMNVEV, per germline (reference sequence). The junction had 9 bases not matched to a gene; V was cut back by 7 bases and J by 5 bases. The chain's CDR3 is CASTPLAGINEQYF. The CDR3 coding sequence is TGTGCCAGCACCCCCCTAGCGGGGATAAACGAGCAGTACTTC.

The CDR3 sequence is CAWSVKVGREKLFF. CDR3 in DNA: TGTGCCTGGAGTGTTAAAGTCGGCAGAGAAAAACTGTTTTTT. The chain couples TRBV30 to TRBJ1-4; D is ambiguous. The ends were cut back, 0 bases at V and 8 bases at J, with 13 bases in the middle. CDR1 and CDR2 (germline): GTSNPN, SVGIG (reference sequence). The CDR3 is 14 residues long.

The chain employs TRBV11-3 and TRBJ1-3, with D possibly being TRBD1 (6 bases). CDR1 is SGHNT and CDR2 is YENEEA in the germline V gene. The CDR3 contains 18 residues. Trimming left V 3 bases short and J 3 bases short, with 21 bases between. In DNA form, the CDR3 reads TGTGCCAGCAGCTTCCAAAAACTCTACAGGGTCTATGGAAACACCATATATTTT. Translating it yields CASSFQKLYRVYGNTIYF.

The chain uses TRBV6-4 and TRBJ1-5, with 7 bases identical to TRBD1. J lost 6 bases, V lost 6 bases, and 11 bases had no gene match. CDR3 length equals 15 residues. CDR1 MRHNA and CDR2 SNTAGT come from the germline V gene. CDR3 coding DNA: TGTGCCAGCAGCTGCACGGGACAGAAGTGTCAGCCCCAGCATTTT. Translated, it gives CASSCTGQKCQPQHF.

The chain combines TRBV7-9 with TRBJ1-6; D unresolved. Germline V gene data show CDR1 as SEHNR and CDR2 as FQNEAQ (reference sequence). CDR3 size: 16 residues. The germline V and J ends were trimmed by 6 bases and 12 bases, with 24 bases remaining between them. CDR3 coding DNA: TGTGCCAGCAGGACCGTTAGGGAAGGCGGTGTAGGACCCCTCCACTTT. Its translation is CASRTVREGGVGPLHF.

The chain employs TRBV29-1 and TRBJ2-7; the match to TRBD2 covers 9 bases. The V segment lost 6 bases and the J segment 5 bases; nucleotides outside the gene matches: 17. The CDR3 is made up of 16 amino acids. Germline lookup yields CDR1 SQVTM and CDR2 ANQGSEA. This CDR3 is CSVGGPPSGTMDEQYF. The CDR3 DNA follows: TGCAGCGTCGGAGGCCCTCCTAGCGGGACCATGGACGAGCAGTACTTC.

This chain connects TRBV6-2 or TRBV6-3 to TRBJ1-5; D is unclear. V lost 2 bases, J lost 0 bases, and 14 bases lay in between. The CDR3 covers 17 residues. Looked up from germline, CDR1 is MNHEY and CDR2 is SVGEGT. Here the CDR3 DNA reads TGTGCCAGCAGTTACGGTATCCTCGGCTCTAGCAATCAGCCCCAGCATTTT. This translates into CASSYGILGSSNQPQHF.

The chain has TRBV7-9 and TRBJ2-3; D might be TRBD1 (5 bases). Trimming cost V 5 bases and J 2 bases, with 23 bases left between them. Germline assignment: CDR1 SEHNR and CDR2 FQNEAQ (reference sequence). The CDR3 has 18 residues. The CDR3: CASSPTVPLLTSTDTQYF. The CDR3 coding sequence is TGTGCCAGCAGCCCGACAGTCCCCCTTCTAACGTCCACAGATACGCAGTATTTT.